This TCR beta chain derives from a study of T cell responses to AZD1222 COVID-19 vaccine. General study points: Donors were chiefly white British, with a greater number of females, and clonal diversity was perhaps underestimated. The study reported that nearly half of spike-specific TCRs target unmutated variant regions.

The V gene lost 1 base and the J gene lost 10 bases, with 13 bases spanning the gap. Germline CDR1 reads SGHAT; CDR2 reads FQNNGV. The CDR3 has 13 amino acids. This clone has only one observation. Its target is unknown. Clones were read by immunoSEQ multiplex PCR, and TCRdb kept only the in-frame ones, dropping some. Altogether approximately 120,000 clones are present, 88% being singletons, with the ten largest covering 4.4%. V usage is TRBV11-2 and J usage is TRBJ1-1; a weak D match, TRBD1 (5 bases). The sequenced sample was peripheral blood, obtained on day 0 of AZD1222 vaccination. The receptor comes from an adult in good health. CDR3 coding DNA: TGTGCCAGCAGCTTAGGGGGTTTGGGGGGAGCTTTCTTT. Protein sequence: CASSLGGLGGAFF.